The 15 T cell receptor beta chains reported below all come from one sample, sequenced in a study of cytomegalovirus exposure and HLA in healthy donors (TCRdb year 2017). Library prep was done by the immunoSEQ multiplex PCR assay. The multiplex PCR relied on a mix of 60 forward primers for TCR Vbeta segments and 13 reverse primers for TCR Jbeta segments. TCRdb provides this immuneACCESS table in a form limited to in-frame rearrangements. Some clones are lacking; in checked studies, under half of them reflect an unresolved V gene, and why the rest are absent is not known. The sample records about 190,000 clones, about 81% of which are singletons. The ten largest make up about 4.8% of the sample. The sample consisted of PBMCs. The receptors here all came from a young man in good health and CMV-seropositive.

CDR3: CASSPDWGGMAFF. CDR3 in DNA: TGCGCCAGCAGCCCAGACTGGGGAGGAATGGCTTTCTTT. V is TRBV5-1 and J is TRBJ1-1, with D unclear. Trimming removed 4 bases at V and 11 bases at J, with 18 bases between. The CDR3 extends over 13 amino acids. The germline V gene encodes CDR1 SGHRS and CDR2 YFSETQ.

This chain links TRBV6-5 with TRBJ2-2, with 8 bases identical to TRBD1. This CDR3 is built from 15 residues. Losses at the gene ends were 6 bases for V and 4 bases for J; bases not matched to a gene: 7. Looked up from germline, CDR1 is MNHEY and CDR2 is SVGAGI. The CDR3 region has the DNA TGTGCCAGCAGACAGGGGGGAGGTGGCACCGGGGAGCTGTTTTTT. This encodes CASRQGGGGTGELFF.

The chain joins TRBV19 to TRBJ2-3; 8 nucleotides agree with TRBD2. In germline, CDR1 is LNHDA, CDR2 SQIVND (reference sequence). The CDR3 contains 15 residues. J was trimmed by 2 bases and V by 5 bases; bases with no gene match: 6. CDR3 coding DNA: TGTGCCAGTAGTTTTAGCGGGACCATCACAGATACGCAGTATTTT. The encoded protein is CASSFSGTITDTQYF.

This clone was picked up many times. The V gene is TRBV7-9, the J gene TRBJ2-3, with 8 bases aligning to TRBD2. CDR3 size: 18 residues. CDR1 and CDR2 (germline): SEHNR, FQNEAQ (reference sequence). The trim removed 1 base at V and 2 bases at J, leaving 11 bases unmatched. The CDR3 DNA follows: TGTGCCAGCAGCTTAGAGGGCGGGGGGCACGGACCCACAGATACGCAGTATTTT. Amino acid sequence: CASSLEGGGHGPTDTQYF.

This clone showed up just once. The chain links TRBV6-5 to TRBJ2-1, with 12 bases that match TRBD2. From germline, CDR1 is MNHEY and CDR2 SVGAGI. The ends lost 6 bases at V and 8 bases at J; junction bases unmatched: 5. The CDR3 spans 14 residues. CDR3 sequence: CASRTSGGIYEQFF. In DNA form, the CDR3 reads TGTGCCAGCAGAACTAGCGGGGGGATCTATGAGCAGTTCTTC.

This clone was detected only once. For the CDR3, the DNA is TGTGCCAGCAGCTCCCTGACAGGGCAGGGCACTGAAGCTTTCTTT. It yields the protein CASSSLTGQGTEAFF. The rearrangement uses TRBV5-5 and TRBJ1-1; 7 nucleotides agree with TRBD1. The CDR3 is 15 amino acids. J lost 4 bases, V lost 3 bases, and 9 bases had no gene match. Germline assignment: CDR1 SGHKS and CDR2 YYEKEE (reference sequence).

The V call is TRBV14, the J call TRBJ1-4, with D maybe TRBD1 (5 bases). The CDR3 length is 17 residues. V lost 1 base and J lost 4, with 16 bases in between. CDR1 is SGHDN, CDR2 FVKESK, per germline. The CDR3 DNA sequence: TGTGCCAGCAGCCAAGGTCAAAGACAGTCGAGTAATGAAAAACTGTTTTTT. It specifies CASSQGQRQSSNEKLFF. The complete variable domain, with remaining parts taken from reference TRBV14 and TRBJ1-4, reads EAGVTQFPSHSVIEKGQTVTLRCDPISGHDNLYWYRRVMGKEIKFLLHFVKESKQDESGMPNNRFLAERTGGTYSTLKVQPAELEDSGVYFCASSQGQRQSSNEKLFFGSGTQLSVL.

This rearrangement joins TRBV10-3 to TRBJ1-1; D gene unclear. In germline, CDR1 is ENHRY, CDR2 SYGVKD. The V end was cut by 6 bases, the J end by 4 bases, with 9 bases between. The CDR3 has 12 residues. The CDR3 DNA follows: TGTGCCATCAGGAAGGGAGGCACTGAAGCTTTCTTT. It translates to CAIRKGGTEAFF.

The V call is TRBV6-5, the J call TRBJ1-5; a possible D gene is TRBD1 (6 bases). The CDR3 runs to 15 residues. Germline assignment: CDR1 MNHEY and CDR2 SVGAGI. Trimming removed 6 bases at V and 1 base at J, with 13 bases between. The chain's CDR3 is CASSRDIGSNQPQHF. The CDR3 nucleotides read TGTGCCAGCAGCAGGGACATTGGCAGCAATCAGCCCCAGCATTTT.

The rearrangement links TRBV28 to TRBJ2-1, with 12 bases that match TRBD2. J was trimmed by 9 bases and V by 5 bases; bases with no gene match: 8. Per germline, CDR1 MDHEN and CDR2 SYDVKM. CDR3 length: 15 amino acids. This CDR3 is CASSRPSGGAGEQFF. In DNA form, the CDR3 reads TGTGCCAGCAGTCGCCCTAGCGGGGGGGCGGGTGAGCAGTTCTTC.

The chain recombines TRBV7-9 with TRBJ1-6; unclear D gene. The germline gives CDR1 SEHNR, CDR2 FQNEAQ (reference sequence). The V gene lost 8 bases and the J gene lost 5 bases, with 19 bases spanning the gap. This CDR3 spans 16 amino acids. The CDR3 DNA reads as TGTGCCAGCGACACCAGTGGACGGGAGAATAATTCACCCCTCCACTTT. Its translation: CASDTSGRENNSPLHF. The full variable domain, completed using reference TRBV7-9 and TRBJ1-6, is DTGVSQNPRHKITKRGQNVTFRCDPISEHNRLYWYRQTLGQGPEFLTYFQNEAQLEKSRLLSDRFSAERPKGSFSTLEIQRTEQGDSAMYLCASDTSGRENNSPLHFGNGTRLTVT.

The chain employs TRBV28 and TRBJ2-1; 8 bases align to TRBD2. CDR3 length equals 17 residues. Germline lookup yields CDR1 MDHEN and CDR2 SYDVKM. V lost 5 bases to trimming and J lost 6 bases; unmatched junction nucleotides: 15. CDR3 loop: CASSPTLGLAGGNEQFF. As DNA, the CDR3 is TGTGCCAGCAGTCCCACCCTGGGACTGGCGGGGGGCAATGAGCAGTTCTTC.

The rearrangement links TRBV18 to TRBJ2-6, with TRBD1 as a possible D gene (6 bases). Trimming shortened V by 4 bases and J by 1 base, and 11 bases separated the two germline ends. This CDR3 comprises 16 residues. The germline V gene has CDR1 KGHSH and CDR2 LQKENI. The CDR3 DNA reads TGTGCCAGCTCACTCGCTACAGGGTCTGGGGCCAACGTCCTGACTTTC. This codes for CASSLATGSGANVLTF.

The chain joins TRBV7-9 to TRBJ1-2, with D possibly TRBD1 on 5 matching bases. V was clipped by 2 bases and J by 6 bases, with 10 bases between them. Germline CDR1 reads SEHNR; CDR2 reads FQNEAQ (reference sequence). This CDR3 contains 13 residues. CDR3 residues: CASSLQGADGYTF. Here the CDR3 DNA reads TGTGCCAGCAGCTTACAAGGGGCGGATGGCTACACCTTC.

The genes are TRBV20-1 and TRBJ1-2; the D gene is possibly TRBD1 (6 bases). The germline V gene has CDR1 DFQATT and CDR2 SNEGSKA (reference sequence). The CDR3 is 11 residues long. CDR3 loop: CSPRGAYGYTF. The CDR3, as DNA: TGCAGCCCACGGGGGGCTTATGGCTACACCTTC.